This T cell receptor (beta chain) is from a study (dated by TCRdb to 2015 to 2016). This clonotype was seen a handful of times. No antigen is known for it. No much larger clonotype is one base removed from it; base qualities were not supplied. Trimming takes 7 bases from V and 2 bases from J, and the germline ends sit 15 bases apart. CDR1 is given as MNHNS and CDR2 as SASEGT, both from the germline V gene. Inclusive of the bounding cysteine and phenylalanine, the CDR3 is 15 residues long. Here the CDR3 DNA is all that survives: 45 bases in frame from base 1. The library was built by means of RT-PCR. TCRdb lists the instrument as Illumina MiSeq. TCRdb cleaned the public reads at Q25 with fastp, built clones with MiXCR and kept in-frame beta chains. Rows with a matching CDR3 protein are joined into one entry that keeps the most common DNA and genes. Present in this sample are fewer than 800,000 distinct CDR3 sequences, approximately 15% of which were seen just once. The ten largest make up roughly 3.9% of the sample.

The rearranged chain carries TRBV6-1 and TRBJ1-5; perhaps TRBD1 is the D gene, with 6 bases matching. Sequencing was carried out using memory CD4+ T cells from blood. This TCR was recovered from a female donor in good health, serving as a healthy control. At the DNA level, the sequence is TGTGCCAGCATGACAGGAGGGATGGGCAATCAGCCCCAGCATTTT. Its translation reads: CASMTGGMGNQPQHF.